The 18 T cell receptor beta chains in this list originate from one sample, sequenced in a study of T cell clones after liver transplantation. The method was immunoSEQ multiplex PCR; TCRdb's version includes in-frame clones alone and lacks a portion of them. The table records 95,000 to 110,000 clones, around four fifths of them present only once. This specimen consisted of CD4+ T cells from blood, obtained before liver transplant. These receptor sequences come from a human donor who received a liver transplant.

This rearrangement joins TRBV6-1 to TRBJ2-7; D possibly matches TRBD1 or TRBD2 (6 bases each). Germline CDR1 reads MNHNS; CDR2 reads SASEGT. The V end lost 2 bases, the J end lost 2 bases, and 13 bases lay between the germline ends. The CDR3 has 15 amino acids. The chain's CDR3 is CASSESSGAPYEQYF. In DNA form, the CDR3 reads TGTGCCAGCAGTGAATCTTCGGGGGCCCCCTACGAGCAGTACTTC.

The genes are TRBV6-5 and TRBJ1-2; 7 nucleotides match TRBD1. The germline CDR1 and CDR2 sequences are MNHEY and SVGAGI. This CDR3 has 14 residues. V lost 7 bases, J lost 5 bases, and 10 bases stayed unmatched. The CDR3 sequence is CASTEQGPPYGYTF. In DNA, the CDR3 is TGTGCCAGCACCGAACAGGGGCCACCTTATGGCTACACCTTC.

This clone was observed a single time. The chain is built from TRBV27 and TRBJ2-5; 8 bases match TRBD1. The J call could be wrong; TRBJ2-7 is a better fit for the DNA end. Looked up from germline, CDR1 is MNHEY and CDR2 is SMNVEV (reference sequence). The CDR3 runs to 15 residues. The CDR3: CASTQLAGGSYEQYF. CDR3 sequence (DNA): TGTGCCAGCACTCAACTCGCAGGGGGCTCGTACGAGCAGTACTTC.

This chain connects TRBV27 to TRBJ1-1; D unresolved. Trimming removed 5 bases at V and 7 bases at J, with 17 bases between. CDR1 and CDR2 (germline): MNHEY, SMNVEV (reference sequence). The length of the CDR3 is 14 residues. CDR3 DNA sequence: TGTGCCAGCAGTACCGAACGGAGGATATATGAAGCTTTCTTT. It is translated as CASSTERRIYEAFF.

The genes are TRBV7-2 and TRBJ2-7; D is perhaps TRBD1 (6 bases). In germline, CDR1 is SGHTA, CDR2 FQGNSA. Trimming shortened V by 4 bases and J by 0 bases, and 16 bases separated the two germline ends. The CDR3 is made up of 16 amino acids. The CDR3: CASSSQTGFLSYEQYF. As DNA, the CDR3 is TGTGCCAGCAGCTCTCAAACAGGGTTCCTCTCCTACGAGCAGTACTTC.

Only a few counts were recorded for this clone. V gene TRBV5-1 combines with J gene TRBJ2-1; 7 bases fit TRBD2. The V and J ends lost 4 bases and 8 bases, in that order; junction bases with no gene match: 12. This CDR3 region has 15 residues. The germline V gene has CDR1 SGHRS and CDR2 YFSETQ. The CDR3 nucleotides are TGCGCCAGCAGCCCCCCGAGACTAGCCGGGGATGAGCAGTTCTTC. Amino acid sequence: CASSPPRLAGDEQFF.

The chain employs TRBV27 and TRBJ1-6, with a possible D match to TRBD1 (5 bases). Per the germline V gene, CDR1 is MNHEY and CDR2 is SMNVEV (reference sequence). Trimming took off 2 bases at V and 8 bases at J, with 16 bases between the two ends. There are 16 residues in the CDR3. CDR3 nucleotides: TGTGCCAGCAGTTTACAGGGTAGTGGACGTCATTCACCCCTCCACTTT. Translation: CASSLQGSGRHSPLHF.

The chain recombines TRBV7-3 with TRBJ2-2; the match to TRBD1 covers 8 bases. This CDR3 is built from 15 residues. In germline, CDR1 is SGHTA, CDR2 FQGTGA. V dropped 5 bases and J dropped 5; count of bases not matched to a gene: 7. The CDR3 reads CASSIGQGLTGELFF. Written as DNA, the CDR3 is TGTGCCAGCAGCATCGGACAGGGTTTGACCGGGGAGCTGTTTTTT.

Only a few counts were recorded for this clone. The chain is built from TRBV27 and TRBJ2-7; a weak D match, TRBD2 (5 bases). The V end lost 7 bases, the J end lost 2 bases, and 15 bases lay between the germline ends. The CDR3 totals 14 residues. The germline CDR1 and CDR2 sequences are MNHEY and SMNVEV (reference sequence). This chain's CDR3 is CASKVEGATYEQYF. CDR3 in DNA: TGTGCCAGCAAAGTTGAGGGCGCCACCTACGAGCAGTACTTC.

The CDR3 sequence: CASSEAAQSQHF. For the CDR3, the DNA is TGTGCCAGCAGTGAAGCGGCGCAATCCCAGCATTTT. The chain combines TRBV2 with TRBJ1-5; D not resolved. The germline gives CDR1 SNHLY, CDR2 FYNNEI. The V and J ends lost 0 bases and 11 bases respectively, with 8 bases between them. CDR3 length: 12 residues.

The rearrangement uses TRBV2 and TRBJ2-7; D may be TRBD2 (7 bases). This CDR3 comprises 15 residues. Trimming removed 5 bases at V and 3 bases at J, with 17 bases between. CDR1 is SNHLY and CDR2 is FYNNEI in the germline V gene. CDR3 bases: TGTGCCAGCAGTACCCAGGGGAGGGGGAGCTACGAGCAGTACTTC. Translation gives CASSTQGRGSYEQYF.

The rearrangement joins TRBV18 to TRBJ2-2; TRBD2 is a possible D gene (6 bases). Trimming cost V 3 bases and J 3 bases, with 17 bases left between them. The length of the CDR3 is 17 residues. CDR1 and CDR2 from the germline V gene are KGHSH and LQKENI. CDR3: CASSPGGRQTYTGELFF. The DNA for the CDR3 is TGTGCCAGCTCACCGGGGGGTCGGCAGACTTACACCGGGGAGCTGTTTTTT. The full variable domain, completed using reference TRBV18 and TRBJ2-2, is NAGVMQNPRHLVRRRGQEARLRCSPMKGHSHVYWYRQLPEEGLKFMVYLQKENIIDESGMPKERFSAEFPKEGPSILRIQQVVRGDSAAYFCASSPGGRQTYTGELFFGEGSRLTVL.

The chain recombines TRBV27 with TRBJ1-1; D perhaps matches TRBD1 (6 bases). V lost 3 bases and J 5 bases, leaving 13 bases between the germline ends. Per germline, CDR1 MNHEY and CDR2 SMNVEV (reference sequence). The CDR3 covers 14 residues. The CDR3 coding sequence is TGTGCCAGCAGTTTGGCACGGGGGCAGACTGAAGCTTTCTTT. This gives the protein CASSLARGQTEAFF.

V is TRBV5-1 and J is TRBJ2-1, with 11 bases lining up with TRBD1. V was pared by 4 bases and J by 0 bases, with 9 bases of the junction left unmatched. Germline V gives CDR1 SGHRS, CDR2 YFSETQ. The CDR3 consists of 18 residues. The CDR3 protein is CASSIGTGGFSSYNEQFF. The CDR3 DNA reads TGCGCCAGCAGCATCGGGACAGGGGGATTCAGCTCCTACAATGAGCAGTTCTTC.

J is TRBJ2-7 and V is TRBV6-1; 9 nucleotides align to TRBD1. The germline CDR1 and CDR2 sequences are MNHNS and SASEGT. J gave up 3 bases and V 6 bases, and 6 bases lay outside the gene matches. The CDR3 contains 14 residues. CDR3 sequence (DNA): TGTGCCAGCAGACTACGACAGGGGGACTACGAGCAGTACTTC. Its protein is CASRLRQGDYEQYF.

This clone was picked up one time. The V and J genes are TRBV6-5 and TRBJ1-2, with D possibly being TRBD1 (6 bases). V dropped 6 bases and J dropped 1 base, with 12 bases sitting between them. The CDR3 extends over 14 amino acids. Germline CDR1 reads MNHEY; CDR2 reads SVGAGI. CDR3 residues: CASRPAGVNYGYTF. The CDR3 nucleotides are TGTGCCAGCAGACCGGCAGGGGTTAACTATGGCTACACCTTC.

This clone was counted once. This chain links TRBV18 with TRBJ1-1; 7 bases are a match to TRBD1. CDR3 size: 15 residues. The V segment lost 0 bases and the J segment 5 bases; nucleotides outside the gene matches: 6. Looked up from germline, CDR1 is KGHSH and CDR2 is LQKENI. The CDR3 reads CASSPPEGARTEAFF. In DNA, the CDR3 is TGTGCCAGCTCACCACCGGAGGGGGCGCGAACTGAAGCTTTCTTT.

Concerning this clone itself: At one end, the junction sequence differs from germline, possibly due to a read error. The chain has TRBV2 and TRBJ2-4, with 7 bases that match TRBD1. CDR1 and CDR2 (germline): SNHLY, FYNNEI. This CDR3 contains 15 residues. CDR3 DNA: TGTGCCAGCGGTGACAGGGCGAGGGCCAAAAACATTCAGTACTTC. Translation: CASGDRARAKNIQYF.